This T cell receptor (beta chain) was identified in a study of tumor T cells in aggressive B-cell lymphoma. Sequencing used immunoSEQ multiplex PCR; TCRdb keeps in-frame clones, though not all of them. In the table there are several thousand clones, roughly 90% of which are singletons. Details on this clone: One junction end disagrees with the germline gene, perhaps due to a read error.

The sample taken for sequencing was tumor tissue. This clonotype was sampled from an adult with diffuse large B cell lymphoma. Some clones in this sample may be carry-over from other donors' samples.

The CDR3 DNA reads as TGTGCCACTACATCAGAATATACAGGGGGAGCGGGGAACACTGAAGTTTTCTTT. Residues: CATTSEYTGGAGNTEVFF. The rearrangement uses TRBV15 and TRBJ1-1; 8 nucleotides align to TRBD1. The CDR3 consists of 18 residues. Germline CDR1 reads LNHNV; CDR2 reads YYDKDF (reference sequence).